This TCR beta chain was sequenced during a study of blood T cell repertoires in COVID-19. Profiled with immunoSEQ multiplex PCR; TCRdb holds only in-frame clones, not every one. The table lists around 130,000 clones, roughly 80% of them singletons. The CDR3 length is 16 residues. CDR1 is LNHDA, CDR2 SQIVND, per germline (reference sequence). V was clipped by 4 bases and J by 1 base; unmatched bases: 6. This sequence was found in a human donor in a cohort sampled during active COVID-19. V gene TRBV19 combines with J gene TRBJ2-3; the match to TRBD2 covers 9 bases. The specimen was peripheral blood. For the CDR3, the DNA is TGTGCCAGTAGTAGGAAGACTAGCGGCCGCACAGATACGCAGTATTTT. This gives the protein CASSRKTSGRTDTQYF.